A selection of T cell receptor beta chains follows, all from one sample in a study of cytomegalovirus exposure and HLA in healthy donors. Clones were sequenced by immunoSEQ multiplex PCR, and TCRdb holds only the in-frame ones, with some missing. The table includes over 150,000 clones, more than 75% detected once. The sequencing input was PBMCs. The receptors derive from a man younger than 35 in good health and CMV-seropositive. CDR3s include the opening cysteine and the closing phenylalanine or tryptophan. The size field is filled for only some rows; it gives once, few, many or a size class.

>14|TRBV29-1|once
CSVARQGGDYGYTF
>14|TRBV5-1|few
CASTDRTGTDTQYF
>13|TRBV4-1|once
CASSQAQGAIQYF
>16|TRBV4-2|few
CASSQELGTGGYEQYF
>17|TRBV2|.
CASSDATSGRAGETQYF
>14|TRBV11-2|.
CASSWGQGAREQYF
>12|TRBV5-4|.
CASSSQSYEQYF
>14|TRBV14|.
CASSQGAFEGELFF
>16|TRBV19|.
CASRIVGTNYNQPQHF
>15|TRBV4-3|.
CASSQERVNTGELFF
>15|TRBV10-3|few
CASKQGLDYNSPLHF
>15|TRBV30|.
CAWSVLLAGPNEQYF
>16|TRBV7-9|.
CASSLGGDRGGTEAFF
>15|TRBV6-6|.
CASTGGESSGNTIYF
>16|TRBV5-6|few
CASSWGSGGGYNEQFF
>15|TRBV7-2|once
CASSLGRQEWYGYTF
>15|TRBV2|.
CASKPRYANTGELFF
>13|TRBV15|once
CATSRDRGNTIYF
>16|TRBV4-1|.
CASSQGQGDGNQPQHF
>15|TRBV7-9|.
CASSYRGNSGNTIYF
>18|TRBV7-2|.
CASSSRGGGAGGSYEQYF
>15|TRBV27|once
CASSLSSSYYTEAFF
>19|TRBV9|once
CASSVAGSGRGPGHYEQYF
>13|TRBV25-1|.
CASSEYVNGELFF
>13|TRBV7-9|.
CASSPTGGTEAFF
>16|TRBV4-1|.
CASSQDAAGHVNEQYF
>12|TRBV18|.
CASSQDRTEAFF
>14|TRBV2|few
CASRSRTGGNTIYF
>13|TRBV30|.
CAWSGGYGYGYTF
>14|TRBV7-8|.
CASSFHVNTGELFF
>15|TRBV4-1|.
CASSHGQGATRDAFF
>13|TRBV7-8|once
CASTLGGWETQYF
>15|TRBV15|once
CATSRGGQGYDEQYF
>16|TRBV27|once
CASSLSLSVVSYEQYF
>16|TRBV9|.
CASSSPRGGASYGYTF
>13|TRBV6-6|.
CAGSPDRGNEQYF
>15|TRBV6-4|.
CASSDSGGAVDTQYF
>13|TRBV29-1|.
CSGRDRGLNEQFF
>13|TRBV6-5|.
CASRRGTVNEQFF